This T cell receptor beta chain was sequenced in a study of blood T cell repertoires in COVID-19. Background on the study: PBMCs, B-cell-depleted T cells, or T cells provided the cDNA or gDNA that made up the material.

How the authors handled the data: Amplified reference gene primers provided the basis for estimating nucleated cell counts. This table comes from immunoSEQ multiplex PCR, and its TCRdb copy is limited to in-frame clones, with some not included. For V, J and clone size, that table is used; D and trimming come from the DNA. The sample consists of around 300,000 clones, more than 80% of them appearing once. V was clipped by 5 bases and J by 5 bases, with 12 bases between them. Germline CDR1 is SQVTM and CDR2 is ANQGSEA. This CDR3 is built from 12 residues. The sequencing sample was made of PBMCs or T cells enriched from blood (not recorded which). The chain is built from TRBV29-1 and TRBJ1-2, with D possibly matching TRBD1 (5 bases). The origin of this receptor is a woman younger than 30 who had recovered from COVID-19. The CDR3 spells CSVQQEGYGYTF. CDR3 DNA sequence: TGCAGCGTTCAACAGGAGGGATATGGCTACACCTTC.